The 8 T cell receptor beta chains given below trace back to one sample, sequenced in a study of blood T cell repertoires in COVID-19. TCRdb's copy holds only in-frame clones and misses some; the assay was immunoSEQ multiplex PCR. The table shows 410,000 or so clones, with about 89% occurring only once. The source material was peripheral blood. These receptor sequences come from a woman aged 40 to 55 with COVID-19, enrolled during active disease.

This chain uses TRBV27 with TRBJ1-1; D may be TRBD1 (6 bases). Between the trimmed V and J ends, which lost 6 bases and 2 bases, there was a span of 13 bases. CDR3 length: 14 amino acids. Per the germline V gene, CDR1 is MNHEY and CDR2 is SMNVEV (reference sequence). This CDR3 is CASRSGGLNTEAFF. In nucleotides, the CDR3 is TGTGCCAGCAGATCGGGGGGCCTCAACACTGAAGCTTTCTTT.

The V and J genes are TRBV19 and TRBJ2-7; no firm D call. The germline V gene has CDR1 LNHDA and CDR2 SQIVND (reference sequence). The CDR3 is 17 residues long. V lost 1 base and J lost 0, with 16 bases in between. CDR3 in amino acids: CASSIGSPPGASYEQYF. CDR3 coding DNA: TGTGCCAGTAGTATAGGGTCTCCCCCGGGTGCCTCCTACGAGCAGTACTTC. Variable domain in full (rest from reference TRBV19 and TRBJ2-7): DGGITQSPKYLFRKEGQNVTLSCEQNLNHDAMYWYRQDPGQGLRLIYYSQIVNDFQKGDIAEGYSVSREKKESFPLTVTSAQKNPTAFYLCASSIGSPPGASYEQYFGPGTRLTVT.

The chain couples TRBV9 to TRBJ2-5, with 8 bases fitting TRBD2. Trimming took 7 bases from V and 2 from J; bases not matched to a gene: 7. CDR3 length equals 14 residues. CDR1 SGDLS and CDR2 YYNGEE come from the germline V gene. Here the CDR3 reads CASARGGVQETQYF. The CDR3, as DNA: TGTGCCAGCGCCCGGGGGGGGGTGCAAGAGACCCAGTACTTC.

CDR3: CASSYSADLYNYGYTF. As DNA, the CDR3 is TGTGCCAGCAGTTACTCGGCGGATCTCTATAACTATGGCTACACCTTC. V usage is TRBV6-2 or TRBV6-3 and J usage is TRBJ1-2, with D uncertain. The V end was cut by 0 bases, the J end by 1 base, with 12 bases between. The CDR3 loop spans 16 amino acids. Germline V gene lookup returns CDR1 MNHEY and CDR2 SVGEGT.

This clone was counted only a few times. The chain couples TRBV6-2 or TRBV6-3 to TRBJ1-2; no clear D. Germline V CDR1 and CDR2: MNHEY, SVGEGT. The V and J ends lost 2 bases and 8 bases respectively, with 12 bases between them. CDR3 length equals 13 residues. The CDR3 DNA sequence: TGTGCCAGCAGTTACCAAGGCAGGCGCGGCTACACCTTC. The encoded protein is CASSYQGRRGYTF.

V and J are TRBV9 and TRBJ2-7; D perhaps matches TRBD1 (7 bases). The germline CDR1 and CDR2 sequences are SGDLS and YYNGEE. The CDR3 contains 16 residues. Trimming left V 3 bases short and J 1 base short, with 17 bases between. CDR3 amino acids: CASSEDPRGVSYEQYF. The CDR3 region has the DNA TGTGCCAGCAGCGAAGACCCCAGGGGGGTATCCTACGAGCAGTACTTC.

J is TRBJ1-6 and V is TRBV27; TRBD1 agrees at 9 bases. This CDR3 region has 15 residues. Losses at the gene ends were 6 bases for V and 7 bases for J; bases not matched to a gene: 7. Germline V gene data show CDR1 as MNHEY and CDR2 as SMNVEV (reference sequence). The CDR3 nucleotides are TGTGCCAGCAGCCAAGGACAGGGGAGAAATTCACCCCTCCACTTT. This sequence encodes CASSQGQGRNSPLHF.

V and J are TRBV2 and TRBJ1-6, with D tentatively TRBD1 (5 bases). This CDR3 has 15 residues. V was shortened by 6 bases and J by 5 bases, with 14 bases between the two germline ends. From germline, CDR1 is SNHLY and CDR2 FYNNEI. The CDR3 sequence: CASSPQGEDNSPLHF. In DNA form, the CDR3 reads TGTGCCAGCAGCCCCCAAGGGGAGGATAATTCACCCCTCCACTTT.